The sequence of this TCR beta chain was determined in a study of naive and memory T cell subsets. Findings and limits, study-wide: Findings for naive and memory subsets could not be checked against ground truth. From naive to CM, EM and EMRA, diversity decreased and Gini increased.

The germline V gene encodes CDR1 LGHDT and CDR2 YNNKEL (reference sequence). V was clipped by 6 bases and J by 7 bases; unmatched bases: 13. The CDR3 spans 16 residues. Two oligonucleotides, mixed equimolar, formed the beta constant-region primer covering TRBC1 and TRBC2. Ligated cDNA was amplified by four rounds of PCR with nested alpha and beta constant-region primers and SP2. From the UMI-ligation and nested PCR reads, TCRdb called clonotypes with MiXCR, one entry per CDR3 protein. The profile shows roughly 130,000 distinct CDR3 sequences, roughly 32% of them singletons. As to this clonotype: Its antigen is unidentified.

This receptor was obtained from a human donor in good health. The specimen sequenced was central memory CD4+ T cells from blood. This chain links TRBV3-1 with TRBJ2-1; TRBD2 aligns across 9 bases. The CDR3 spells CASSRLPGLARNEQFF. The CDR3 DNA follows: TGTGCCAGCAGTCGACTCCCGGGACTAGCAAGAAATGAGCAGTTCTTC.